The T cell receptor beta chain described here comes from a study of shared clonotypes between healthy human individuals. The donors, healthy adults who were HIV-negative, had experienced no recent acute infections or vaccinations. On sorted subsets, replicate PCRs used approximately 200 ng DNA, or 25,000 to 35,000 T cell genomes. The repertoire was sequenced with immunoSEQ multiplex PCR; TCRdb's copy has only in-frame clones and lacks some. The table lists fewer than 2.5 million clones, 93% of them singletons, with approximately 0.35% in the top ten. About this clone: Its antigen is as yet unknown. This sample includes further DNA sequences coding for the same CDR3.

Per germline, CDR1 ENHRY and CDR2 SYGVKD. Trimming stripped 6 bases from V and 0 bases from J, with 6 bases between. The CDR3 spans 14 residues. Study results and limitations: Read depth was anticipated to influence clonotype sharing among donors.

The chain is built from TRBV10-3 and TRBJ2-6; D uncertain. This TCR derives from a man younger than 35 in good health. Some clones in this sample may be carry-over from other donors' samples. The sequenced sample consisted of naive CD4+ T cells from PBMCs. Subset of the sample: CD45RA+ positively selected. CDR3 in amino acids: CAISQSSGANVLTF. CDR3 bases: TGTGCCATCAGCCAGAGCTCTGGGGCCAACGTCCTGACTTTC.